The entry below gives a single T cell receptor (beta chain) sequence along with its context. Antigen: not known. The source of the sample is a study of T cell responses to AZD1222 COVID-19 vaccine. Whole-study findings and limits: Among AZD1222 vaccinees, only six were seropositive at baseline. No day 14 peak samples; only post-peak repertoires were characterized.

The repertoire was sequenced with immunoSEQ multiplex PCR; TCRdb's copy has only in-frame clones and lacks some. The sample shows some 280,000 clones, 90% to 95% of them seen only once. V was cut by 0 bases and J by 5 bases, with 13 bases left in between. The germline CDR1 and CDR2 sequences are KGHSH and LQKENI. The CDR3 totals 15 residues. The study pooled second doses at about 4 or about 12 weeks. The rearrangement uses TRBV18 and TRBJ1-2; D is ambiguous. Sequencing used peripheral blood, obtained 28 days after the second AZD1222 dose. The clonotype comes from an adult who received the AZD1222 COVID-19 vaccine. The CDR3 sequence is CASSPPSAGGYGYTF. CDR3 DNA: TGTGCCAGCTCACCACCCTCCGCAGGAGGGTATGGCTACACCTTC.